The 22 T cell receptor beta chains below were found in one sample sequenced in a study of blood T cell repertoires in COVID-19. Sequencing was performed with immunoSEQ multiplex PCR; in TCRdb, only in-frame clones are kept and a portion is missing. Of roughly 410,000 clones in the sample, 70% to 90% are singletons; the top ten hold 0.95% to 1.5%. The sample consisted of peripheral blood. Receptors were obtained from a man aged 40-49 years with acute or convalescent COVID-19.

In DNA form, the CDR3 reads TGTGCCAGCAGCTCTGGGACAGGGGACCTTGCCGCAGATACGCAGTATTTT. Translated: CASSSGTGDLAADTQYF. The chain joins TRBV5-4 to TRBJ2-3; 10 nucleotides match TRBD1. Looked up from germline, CDR1 is SGHNT and CDR2 is YYREEE (reference sequence). V dropped 3 bases and J dropped 4; count of bases not matched to a gene: 11. The CDR3 runs 17 residues.

A word on this clone: Other nucleotide sequences in the sample specify the same CDR3. The chain carries TRBV29-1 and TRBJ2-5, with TRBD1 matching over 7 bases. There are 13 residues in the CDR3. V shed 3 bases and J 4 bases; nucleotides not matched to a gene: 5. CDR1 SQVTM and CDR2 ANQGSEA come from the germline V gene. The CDR3 loop reads CSVDKAGGETQYF. For the CDR3, the DNA is TGCAGCGTTGATAAGGCAGGGGGAGAGACCCAGTACTTC.

V is TRBV28 and J is TRBJ2-2; the D is unclear. This CDR3 is built from 14 residues. Germline-derived CDR1 and CDR2 are MDHEN and SYDVKM. V was pared by 8 bases and J by 0 bases, with 10 bases between. This CDR3 reads CASRLGTNTGELFF. CDR3 in DNA: TGTGCCAGCCGCCTAGGAACGAACACCGGGGAGCTGTTTTTT.

In DNA, the CDR3 is TGTGCCAGCAGTAGGGGCGTCGGGGGCTACACCTTC. Residues: CASSRGVGGYTF. This chain links TRBV6-5 with TRBJ1-2, with a weak D call TRBD1 (5 bases). The CDR3 contains 12 residues. Germline V gene sequence: CDR1 MNHEY, CDR2 SVGAGI. The germline V and J ends were trimmed by 5 bases and 8 bases, with 12 bases remaining between them.

The sample holds many counts of this clone. The chain carries TRBV2 and TRBJ1-2, with a tentative D call TRBD1 (5 bases). Trimming took off 7 bases at V and 7 bases at J, with 10 bases between the two ends. Germline V gene lookup returns CDR1 SNHLY and CDR2 FYNNEI. This CDR3 region has 11 residues. The CDR3 loop reads CASTPGGGYTF. The CDR3 DNA reads TGTGCCAGCACCCCCGGGGGTGGCTACACCTTC.

The sample holds one count of this clone. The chain has TRBV19 and TRBJ1-1; TRBD1 aligns across 12 bases. After removal of 3 bases from V and 10 bases from J, the junction contained 6 bases not matched to a gene. Germline lookup yields CDR1 LNHDA and CDR2 SQIVND (reference sequence). The CDR3 loop spans 14 amino acids. The CDR3 nucleotides read TGTGCCAGTAGTATCGGGACAGGGGGCCGCGGAGCTTTCTTT. Its protein is CASSIGTGGRGAFF. Based on the CDR3 plus reference TRBV19 and TRBJ1-1, the full variable domain is DGGITQSPKYLFRKEGQNVTLSCEQNLNHDAMYWYRQDPGQGLRLIYYSQIVNDFQKGDIAEGYSVSREKKESFPLTVTSAQKNPTAFYLCASSIGTGGRGAFFGQGTRLTVV.

The CDR3 DNA reads TGTGCCAGCAGTATACTCTTGAACACTGAAGCTTTCTTT. It is translated as CASSILLNTEAFF. This chain uses TRBV12-3 or TRBV12-4 with TRBJ1-1; no clear D. V was trimmed by 5 bases and J by 0 bases, leaving 7 bases between them. This CDR3 spans 13 amino acids.

The chain uses TRBV9 and TRBJ2-1; TRBD2 matches at 11 bases. This CDR3 has 16 residues. Germline lookup yields CDR1 SGDLS and CDR2 YYNGEE. V was clipped by 0 bases and J by 8 bases; unmatched bases: 7. The CDR3 is CASSVDRSGGAYEQFF. The CDR3 DNA reads TGTGCCAGCAGCGTAGATCGTAGCGGGGGGGCCTATGAGCAGTTCTTC.

This chain links TRBV5-6 with TRBJ2-7, with 8 positions matching TRBD1. Germline CDR1 and CDR2: SGHDT and YYEEEE. With 6 bases clipped from V and 5 bases from J, the junction kept 13 bases outside the gene matches. The CDR3 runs 15 residues. DNA for the CDR3: TGTGCCAGCAACCGGCCCGGACAGGGATTAGACGAGCAGTACTTC. This codes for CASNRPGQGLDEQYF.

CDR3 sequence reads: CASSPTGGAGSSYEQYF. The CDR3 DNA reads as TGTGCCAGCAGCCCGACGGGGGGGGCAGGGAGCTCCTACGAGCAGTACTTC. The rearrangement links TRBV7-3 to TRBJ2-7; 8 bases match TRBD2. CDR1 is SGHTA, CDR2 FQGTGA, per germline. Unmatched junction bases numbered 12, after V lost 5 bases and J lost 0 bases. This CDR3 is built from 17 residues.

This sequence joins TRBV27 and TRBJ1-2; 7 bases align to TRBD1. The trim removed 10 bases at V and 6 bases at J, leaving 11 bases unmatched. Germline V lookup: CDR1 MNHEY, CDR2 SMNVEV (reference sequence). The CDR3 sequence is 13 residues long. The DNA of the CDR3 is TGTGCCACCTCCCAGGGGGGCGTCCATGGCTACACCTTC. Translated, it gives CATSQGGVHGYTF.

This clone occurred once. This chain uses TRBV10-1 with TRBJ1-2; D gene unclear. Germline assignment: CDR1 WNHNN and CDR2 SYGVQD (reference sequence). V lost 4 bases and J 4 bases, leaving 13 bases between the germline ends. This CDR3 region has 14 residues. The CDR3 region is CASSAGKGCYGYTF. As DNA, the CDR3 is TGCGCCAGCAGTGCGGGAAAGGGATGCTATGGCTACACCTTC.

This sequence joins TRBV5-1 and TRBJ2-2; tentatively, D is TRBD2 (5 bases). Per germline, CDR1 SGHRS and CDR2 YFSETQ. The V end lost 3 bases, the J end lost 3 bases, and 9 bases lay between the germline ends. CDR3 size: 14 residues. The CDR3, as DNA: TGCGCCAGCAGCTGGGAGTGGGACACCGGGGAGCTGTTTTTT. As protein: CASSWEWDTGELFF.

The chain has TRBV7-9 and TRBJ1-2; 9 positions match TRBD1. The CDR3 spans 13 residues. The germline gives CDR1 SEHNR, CDR2 FQNEAQ (reference sequence). J was trimmed by 6 bases and V by 4 bases; bases with no gene match: 3. This CDR3 is CASSWTGENGYTF. CDR3 sequence (DNA): TGTGCCAGCAGCTGGACAGGGGAGAATGGCTACACCTTC.

This clone has just a few counts. The chain combines TRBV3-1 (or the pseudogene TRBV3-2) with TRBJ2-6; 8 bases are shared with TRBD2. The V segment lost 4 bases and the J segment 2 bases; nucleotides outside the gene matches: 1. The germline V gene encodes CDR1 LGHDT and CDR2 YNNKEL (reference sequence). The length of the CDR3 is 15 residues. Here the CDR3 DNA reads TGTGCCAGCAGCCCGGGGGGGGCTGGGGCCAACGTCCTGACTTTC. It codes for CASSPGGAGANVLTF.

The gene calls are TRBV28 and TRBJ1-1, with D perhaps TRBD1 (6 bases). The CDR3 runs to 16 residues. Trimming took off 7 bases at V and 0 bases at J, with 18 bases between the two ends. Germline assignment: CDR1 MDHEN and CDR2 SYDVKM. The CDR3 nucleotides read TGTGCCAGCACAATCACAGGGTTTGTCATGAACACTGAAGCTTTCTTT. This sequence encodes CASTITGFVMNTEAFF.

CDR3 in amino acids: CASSLERNQPQHF. As DNA, the CDR3 is TGTGCCAGCAGTTTGGAGCGCAATCAGCCCCAGCATTTT. The chain employs TRBV12-3 or TRBV12-4 and TRBJ1-5; D is unclear. The CDR3 totals 13 residues. Between the trimmed V and J ends, which lost 3 bases and 2 bases, there was a span of 5 bases.

The genes are TRBV6-5 and TRBJ2-3; possible D gene TRBD1, 7 bases. Trimming pared 8 bases from V and 2 bases from J, leaving 17 bases between. CDR1 and CDR2 from the germline V gene are MNHEY and SVGAGI. The CDR3 has 15 residues. As DNA, the CDR3 is TGTGCCAGCGGGGCAGGGGGGCCGGCCACAGATACGCAGTATTTT. Translating gives CASGAGGPATDTQYF.

The chain links TRBV29-1 to TRBJ1-1; 7 nucleotides line up with TRBD1. Germline CDR1 is SQVTM and CDR2 is ANQGSEA. The CDR3 covers 14 residues. V shed 4 bases, J shed 0 bases, and the junction held 5 bases outside the gene matches. CDR3 coding DNA: TGCAGCGTTGGGGCCAGGGGGGTGAACACTGAAGCTTTCTTT. Residues: CSVGARGVNTEAFF.

The chain joins TRBV28 to TRBJ1-5; 7 bases are shared with TRBD1. V lost 2 bases to trimming and J lost 3 bases; unmatched junction nucleotides: 7. CDR1 is MDHEN, CDR2 SYDVKM, per germline. The CDR3 is 16 residues long. The CDR3 sequence: CASSLRDSFLNQPQHF. CDR3 DNA: TGTGCCAGCAGTTTACGGGACAGCTTTCTCAATCAGCCCCAGCATTTT. The full variable domain, rest sourced from reference TRBV28 and TRBJ1-5, is DVKVTQSSRYLVKRTGEKVFLECVQDMDHENMFWYRQDPGLGLRLIYFSYDVKMKEKGDIPEGYSVSREKKERFSLILESASTNQTSMYLCASSLRDSFLNQPQHFGDGTRLSIL.

The chain has TRBV9 and TRBJ2-7; TRBD1 agrees at 7 bases. CDR1 is SGDLS and CDR2 is YYNGEE in the germline V gene. This CDR3 region has 14 residues. V shed 4 bases and J 6 bases; nucleotides not matched to a gene: 10. CDR3 DNA sequence: TGTGCCAGCAGCCCCCTCGGACAGGTTGCCGAGCAGTACTTC. Translating gives CASSPLGQVAEQYF.

The chain combines TRBV6-1 with TRBJ1-6, with D unclear. Germline V gives CDR1 MNHNS, CDR2 SASEGT. Trimming pared 3 bases from V and 10 bases from J, leaving 16 bases between. This CDR3 is built from 15 residues. Here the CDR3 DNA reads TGTGCCAGCAGTGACCTGGGAGGGATCGGATCACCCCTCCACTTT. The encoded protein is CASSDLGGIGSPLHF.